This T cell receptor beta chain was sequenced in a study of blood T cells in healthy people across ages. Worth noting for this clonotype: Antigen unknown.

For the second PCR, which ran for 7 to 11 cycles, a sample-barcoded 5' primer and a J-beta primer mix were used. Each CDR3 protein is one row after TCRdb ran MiXCR on the 5' RACE reads. The sample records about 630,000 distinct CDR3 sequences, roughly 21% being singletons. The study, taken as a whole, reports: The study could not conclusively compare naive and antigen-experienced cells, given its unsorted PBMCs.

CDR1 is SGHDN, CDR2 FVKESK, per germline. The CDR3 has 14 residues. Unmatched junction bases numbered 6, after V lost 4 bases and J lost 4 bases. The TCR originated in a man aged 70-80 years in good health. Sequencing was carried out using blood. This rearrangement joins TRBV14 to TRBJ2-5; 7 bases are shared with TRBD1. The CDR3 sequence: CASSRNRGGETQYF. The CDR3 DNA follows: TGTGCCAGCAGCCGGAACAGGGGCGGAGAGACCCAGTACTTC.